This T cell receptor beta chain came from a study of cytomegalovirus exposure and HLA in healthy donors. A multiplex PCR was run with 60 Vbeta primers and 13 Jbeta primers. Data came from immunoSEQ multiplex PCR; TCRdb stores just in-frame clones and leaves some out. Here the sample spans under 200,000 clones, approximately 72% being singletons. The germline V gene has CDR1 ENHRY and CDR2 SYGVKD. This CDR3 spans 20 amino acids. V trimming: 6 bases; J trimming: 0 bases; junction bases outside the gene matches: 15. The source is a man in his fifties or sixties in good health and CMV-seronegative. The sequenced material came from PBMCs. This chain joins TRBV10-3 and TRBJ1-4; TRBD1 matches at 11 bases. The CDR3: CAISHSPDRGQLATNEKLFF. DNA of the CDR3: TGTGCCATCAGCCACTCCCCGGACAGGGGGCAGCTTGCAACTAATGAAAAACTGTTTTTT.